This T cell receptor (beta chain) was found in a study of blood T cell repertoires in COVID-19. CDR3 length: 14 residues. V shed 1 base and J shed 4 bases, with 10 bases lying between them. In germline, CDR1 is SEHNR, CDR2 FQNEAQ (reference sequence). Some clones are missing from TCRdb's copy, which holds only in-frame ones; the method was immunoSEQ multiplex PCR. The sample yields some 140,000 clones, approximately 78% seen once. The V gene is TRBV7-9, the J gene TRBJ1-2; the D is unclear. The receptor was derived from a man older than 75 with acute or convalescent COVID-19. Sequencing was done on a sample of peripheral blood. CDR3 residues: CASSLDGPGYGYTF. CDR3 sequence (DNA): TGTGCCAGCAGCTTAGACGGCCCGGGCTATGGCTACACCTTC.